This is a list of T cell receptor beta chains from one sample in a study of blood T cell repertoires in COVID-19. The assay was immunoSEQ multiplex PCR, and TCRdb's table has in-frame clones only and misses some. This table holds 110,000 or so clones, 85% found once. Sequenced input: peripheral blood. Receptors originate from a man aged 35 to 55 with acute or convalescent COVID-19. Both conserved end residues are part of each CDR3. Each record gives: J gene, D gene, clone size, V gene, CDR3 protein, CDR3 DNA. A D gene is named only where the DNA matches it firmly. Rows may omit the clone size; those that give it use once, few, many or a size class.

TRBJ2-2 TRBD2 NA TRBV3-1/TRBV3-2 CASSHTRGANTGELFF TGTGCCAGCAGCCACACCCGGGGGGCGAACACCGGGGAGCTGTTTTTT
TRBJ1-1 NA NA TRBV2 CASRTLAAGMNTEAFF TGTGCCAGCAGGACCCTGGCCGCAGGGATGAACACTGAAGCTTTCTTT
TRBJ2-7 NA few TRBV12-3/TRBV12-4 CASLAWGHDEQYF TGTGCCAGCCTCGCTTGGGGCCACGACGAGCAGTACTTC
TRBJ2-7 NA few TRBV11-2 CASSLVVGRRSSYEQYF TGTGCCAGCAGCTTAGTGGTGGGGCGCCGGAGCTCCTACGAGCAGTACTTC
TRBJ2-7 NA NA TRBV6-5 CASSYSGGLGEQYF TGTGCCAGCAGTTACTCCGGGGGGCTAGGGGAGCAGTACTTC
TRBJ1-1 TRBD1 NA TRBV7-3 CASSLTGGDTEAFF TGTGCCAGCAGCCTGACAGGGGGCGACACTGAAGCTTTCTTT
TRBJ2-1 NA NA TRBV19 CASSPFSSVTHNEQFF TGTGCCAGTAGTCCCTTTTCTAGCGTAACCCACAATGAGCAGTTCTTC
TRBJ2-1 TRBD2 NA TRBV15 CATSRRKSTSLNEQFF TGTGCCACCAGCAGACGGAAGTCGACTAGCCTTAATGAGCAGTTCTTC
TRBJ1-1 NA few TRBV19 CASRREESMNTEAFF TGTGCCAGTAGACGGGAAGAATCAATGAACACTGAAGCTTTCTTT
TRBJ2-7 NA NA TRBV13 CASSQNPGRGDEQYF TGTGCCAGCAGCCAGAACCCCGGCCGGGGTGACGAGCAGTACTTC
TRBJ2-3 NA NA TRBV12-5 CASGLGAMTDTQYF TGTGCTAGTGGTTTGGGGGCGATGACAGATACGCAGTATTTT
TRBJ2-1 NA NA TRBV4-1 CASSQYPAQVNEQFF TGCGCCAGCAGCCAGTACCCGGCACAGGTCAATGAGCAGTTCTTC
TRBJ1-1 NA NA TRBV29-1 CSVKQGWVEAFF TGCAGCGTTAAACAGGGATGGGTTGAAGCTTTCTTT
TRBJ1-6 TRBD1 NA TRBV9 CASSVGTGGSSPLHF TGTGCCAGCAGCGTAGGGACAGGGGGCTCCTCACCCCTCCACTTT
TRBJ2-3 TRBD2 NA TRBV5-1 CASSLGAGTTLPDTQYF TGCGCCAGCAGCTTGGGGGCCGGGACTACCCTCCCAGATACGCAGTATTTT
TRBJ1-1 TRBD1 NA TRBV15 CATSRGGQGFAEAFF TGTGCCACCAGCAGAGGGGGACAGGGGTTCGCTGAAGCTTTCTTT
TRBJ1-3 NA NA TRBV18 CASSPLQATGAGNTIYF TGTGCCAGCTCACCGCTACAGGCCACTGGAGCTGGAAACACCATATATTTT
TRBJ2-3 TRBD2 NA TRBV11-1 CASSFTSGGASDTQYF TGTGCCAGCAGCTTCACTAGCGGGGGGGCTTCAGATACGCAGTATTTT
TRBJ2-7 TRBD2 NA TRBV5-1 CASSLLSSGDYEQYF TGCGCCAGCAGCTTGTTATCTAGCGGGGACTACGAGCAGTACTTC
TRBJ1-3 NA NA TRBV5-1 CASSLALDSSGNTIYF TGCGCCAGCAGCTTGGCCTTGGACAGCTCTGGAAACACCATATATTTT
TRBJ1-6 NA NA TRBV21-1 CASSKALYSSYNSPLHF TGTGCCAGCAGCAAAGCGCTTTATAGCTCCTATAATTCACCCCTCCACTTT
TRBJ2-7 TRBD1 NA TRBV7-9 CASSQDRGREQYF TGTGCCAGCAGCCAAGACAGGGGGCGCGAGCAGTACTTC
TRBJ1-1 NA NA TRBV30 CAWSPDTLSTEAFF TGTGCCTGGAGTCCGGACACCCTGAGCACTGAAGCTTTCTTT
TRBJ1-1 NA once TRBV6-4 CASSVHHRGGTEAFF TGTGCCAGCAGTGTTCATCATCGCGGGGGCACTGAAGCTTTCTTT
TRBJ2-3 TRBD2 NA TRBV20-1 CSASKAGGADTQYF TGCAGTGCTAGTAAAGCGGGGGGGGCAGATACGCAGTATTTT
TRBJ1-3 TRBD1 NA TRBV7-3 CASSSGQGYGNTIYF TGTGCCAGCAGCTCCGGACAGGGGTACGGAAACACCATATATTTT
TRBJ1-2 NA NA TRBV9 CASSPARGQSGGYTF TGTGCCAGCAGCCCCGCCCGGGGACAAAGCGGAGGCTACACCTTC